The next 6 T cell receptor beta chains were all read from a single sample in a study of T cells in localized non-small cell lung cancer. Profiled with immunoSEQ multiplex PCR; TCRdb holds only in-frame clones, not every one. This table holds 1,300 to 1,500 clones, approximately 29% found once. This sample comprised normal lung tissue next to the tumor, obtained before any cancer treatment. These TCRs come from a female donor over 55 with stage I lung adenocarcinoma.

The genes are TRBV9 and TRBJ1-6; D remains ambiguous. The CDR3 covers 16 residues. Germline CDR1 and CDR2: SGDLS and YYNGEE. The V gene lost 0 bases and the J gene lost 7 bases, with 14 bases spanning the gap. CDR3 DNA sequence: TGTGCCAGCAGCGTAGCTGAGGGTTCGGGGAATTCACCCCTCCACTTT. Residues: CASSVAEGSGNSPLHF. The variable domain in full, completed from reference TRBV9 and TRBJ1-6, reads DSGVTQTPKHLITATGQRVTLRCSPRSGDLSVYWYQQSLDQGLQFLIQYYNGEERAKGNILERFSAQQFPDLHSELNLSSLELGDSALYFCASSVAEGSGNSPLHFGNGTRLTVT.

This clone was recorded many times. The CDR3 reads CASSLGVSYEQYV. The CDR3 DNA reads TGTGCCAGCAGCTTAGGTGTCTCCTACGAGCAGTACGTC. The chain is built from TRBV7-2 and TRBJ2-7; D is uncertain. The CDR3 covers 13 residues. Trimming left V 1 base short and J 0 bases short, with 4 bases between. CDR1 SGHTA and CDR2 FQGNSA come from the germline V gene.

The chain couples TRBV18 to TRBJ1-6; TRBD1 matches 7 bases. The CDR3 spans 14 residues. The J segment lost 9 bases and the V segment lost 0 bases, leaving 2 bases of the junction unmatched. Germline-derived CDR1 and CDR2 are KGHSH and LQKENI. DNA of the CDR3: TGTGCCAGCTCACCACCGGGACAGATTTCACCCCTCCACTTT. It specifies CASSPPGQISPLHF.

The chain couples TRBV28 to TRBJ2-5, with TRBD1 matching over 9 bases. V trimming: 5 bases; J trimming: 5 bases; junction bases outside the gene matches: 6. The CDR3 contains 14 residues. CDR1 MDHEN and CDR2 SYDVKM come from the germline V gene. The CDR3 DNA reads as TGTGCCAGCAGTGAACAGGGGGCGTGGGAGACCCAGTACTTC. Amino acids: CASSEQGAWETQYF.

V gene TRBV19 combines with J gene TRBJ1-2, with 10 positions matching TRBD1. The junction had 7 bases not matched to a gene; V was cut back by 7 bases and J by 8 bases. Germline CDR1 and CDR2: LNHDA and SQIVND (reference sequence). The CDR3 extends over 13 amino acids. DNA of the CDR3: TGTGCCAGTAAGGGACAGGGGTCTTGGGGCTACACCTTC. Protein product: CASKGQGSWGYTF.

By sample share, this clone is medium-sized. J is TRBJ1-1 and V is TRBV11-3; TRBD1 aligns across 7 bases. This CDR3 region has 14 residues. Germline loops: CDR1 SGHNT, CDR2 YENEEA. With V trimmed by 3 bases and J by 1 base, 2 bases remained unmatched. The CDR3 reads CASSLGQRNTEAFF. The CDR3 bases are TGTGCCAGCAGCTTGGGACAGAGGAACACTGAAGCTTTCTTT.